The rows below give T cell receptor beta chains drawn from one sample of a study of breast tumors, draining lymph nodes, adjacent tissues. TCRdb re-analysed the multiplex PCR reads in MiXCR, keeping a single row per CDR3 protein. The sample carries 15,000 to 20,000 distinct CDR3 sequences, about 40% recorded once. The sample taken for sequencing was breast tumor tissue. Every receptor here comes from a female donor with breast cancer. Some clones in this sample may be carry-over from other donors' samples. The conserved cysteine and the conserved F or W are not part of the CDR3 here. Clone size is shown for a subset of rows, as once, few, many or a class of expanded clone.

TRBV6-6	TRBJ1-3	many	ASSYPRTGNTIY
TRBV4-1	TRBJ2-1	-	ASSQVYNEQF
TRBV12-3/TRBV12-4	TRBJ2-7	-	ASSLSGGPHEQY
TRBV2	TRBJ1-6	-	ASKTDYNSPLH
TRBV5-1	TRBJ2-7	-	ASSAAKNRYEQS
TRBV7-8	TRBJ2-7	once	ASSLGQGVINEQY
TRBV9	TRBJ2-1	once	ASSVRGLAESSYNEQF
TRBV9	TRBJ2-2	few	ASSVGSSGRVGELF
TRBV5-1	TRBJ2-7	-	ASSFYICSASGSPYSYEQY
TRBV19	TRBJ2-5	few	ASSIRTGGGGETQY
TRBV7-9	TRBJ2-5	-	ASSSTGGEVETQY
TRBV6-5	TRBJ1-1	many	ASSWGQGPFYTEAF
TRBV6-2/TRBV6-3	TRBJ1-5	many	ASTPTQGSNQPQH
TRBV28	TRBJ2-1	-	ASRSGRVDYNEQF
TRBV7-9	TRBJ2-7	-	ASSLRTSGSASSYEQY
TRBV9	TRBJ1-6	few	ASSVGSEANSPLH
TRBV7-8	TRBJ1-2	medium-sized	ASSARTGTNYGYT
TRBV12-3/TRBV12-4	TRBJ1-2	many	ASSLETHIGYT
TRBV6-5	TRBJ2-7	many	ASSHSSSYEQY
TRBV19	TRBJ1-4	-	TSSIGTGYAGDEKLF